Listed here are 6 T cell receptor beta chains from one sample, sequenced in a study of prognosis after radiotherapy for stage I lung cancer. From genomic DNA, two-round multiplex PCR was used to amplify TCR beta CDR3. Amplification in first-round PCR relied on primers specific to each TRBV and TRBJ gene. TCRdb processed the multiplex PCR reads anew with MiXCR; each CDR3 protein has one entry. This table holds some 23,000 distinct CDR3 sequences, around 40% found once. Sample: PBMCs, taken before or after stereotactic body radiation therapy (not recorded which). The source of these receptors is a donor aged 50 or older with non-small cell lung cancer.

Many counts were recorded for this clonotype. The V gene is TRBV5-1, the J gene TRBJ2-5; 7 bases agree with TRBD2. V dropped 4 bases and J dropped 5; count of bases not matched to a gene: 11. Germline V gene sequence: CDR1 SGHRS, CDR2 YFSETQ. The CDR3 spans 15 residues. The CDR3 reads CASSDDASGSETQYF. In nucleotides, the CDR3 is TGCGCCAGCAGCGATGACGCTAGCGGAAGTGAGACCCAGTACTTC.

This chain joins TRBV25-1 and TRBJ2-2, with 7 bases identical to TRBD1. The V segment lost 2 bases and the J segment 3 bases; nucleotides outside the gene matches: 0. The CDR3 is made up of 14 amino acids. CDR1 and CDR2 (germline): MGHDK, SYGVNS. CDR3 bases: TGTGCCAGCAGTGAACAGGGGGACACCGGGGAGCTGTTTTTT. Residues: CASSEQGDTGELFF. Looking up the rest from reference TRBV25-1 and TRBJ2-2 gives the full variable domain: EADIYQTPRYLVIGTGKKITLECSQTMGHDKMYWYQQDPGMELHLIHYSYGVNSTEKGDLSSESTVSRIRTEHFPLTLESARPSHTSQYLCASSEQGDTGELFFGEGSRLTVL.

With respect to this clonotype: A much larger clone lies one base from this, so it may be a read error. This chain links TRBV27 with TRBJ1-4; a possible D gene is TRBD1 (5 bases). Trimming shortened V by 5 bases and J by 7 bases, and 17 bases separated the two germline ends. Germline values: CDR1 MNHEY, CDR2 SMNVEV (reference sequence). The CDR3 has 15 amino acids. The CDR3: CASSDAEGSGEKLFF. In nucleotides, the CDR3 is TGTGCCAGCAGTGATGCCGAGGGGAGCGGTGAAAAACTGTTTTTT.

This clonotype came up a few times. J is TRBJ2-7 and V is TRBV20-1, with 9 bases lining up with TRBD1. CDR1 is DFQATT and CDR2 is SNEGSKA in the germline V gene (reference sequence). J lost 1 base, V lost 6 bases, and 7 bases had no gene match. CDR3 length: 14 residues. For the CDR3, the DNA is TGCAGTGCGACCGGGACAGGGAGTTCCTACGAGCAGTACTTC. This sequence encodes CSATGTGSSYEQYF.

V and J are TRBV2 and TRBJ2-2; possibly TRBD2 for D (5 bases). CDR3 size: 17 residues. With 8 bases removed from V and 0 bases from J, the gap between germline ends came to 19 bases. In germline, CDR1 is SNHLY, CDR2 FYNNEI. CDR3 loop: CASRSRARETNTGELFF. In DNA, the CDR3 is TGTGCCAGCCGGAGCAGAGCGAGGGAAACGAACACCGGGGAGCTGTTTTTT.

This clonotype was observed many times. The junction and the germline gene differ at one end; a read error may be behind it. CDR3 sequence reads: CASSTGPYEQYF. The CDR3 region has the DNA TGCGCCAGCAGCACCGGGCCCTACGAGCAGTACTTC. V gene TRBV5-4 combines with J gene TRBJ2-7; unclear D gene. The germline CDR1 and CDR2 sequences are SGHNT and YYREEE (reference sequence). The CDR3 consists of 12 residues.